Included here is one T cell receptor beta chain sequence, with context. These data come from a study of cytomegalovirus exposure and HLA in healthy donors. Looking at the study overall: The platform used for the approximately 130 validation repertoires matched that of the 666 first-cohort repertoires, a later analysis reported.

This table comes from immunoSEQ multiplex PCR, and its TCRdb copy is limited to in-frame clones, with some not included. The sample holds under 250,000 clones; 87% are singletons and the top ten take approximately 2.5%. The germline V gene encodes CDR1 SGHTA and CDR2 FQGNSA. CDR3 length: 14 residues. V shed 4 bases and J shed 6 bases, with 13 bases lying between them. The sequenced material came from PBMCs. The receptor was isolated from a man between 18 and 35 years old in good health and CMV-seronegative. V is TRBV7-2 and J is TRBJ1-5, with D tentatively TRBD1 (6 bases). The CDR3 here is CASSSGAGGQPQHF. Here the CDR3 DNA reads TGTGCCAGCAGCTCAGGGGCAGGTGGTCAGCCCCAGCATTTT.